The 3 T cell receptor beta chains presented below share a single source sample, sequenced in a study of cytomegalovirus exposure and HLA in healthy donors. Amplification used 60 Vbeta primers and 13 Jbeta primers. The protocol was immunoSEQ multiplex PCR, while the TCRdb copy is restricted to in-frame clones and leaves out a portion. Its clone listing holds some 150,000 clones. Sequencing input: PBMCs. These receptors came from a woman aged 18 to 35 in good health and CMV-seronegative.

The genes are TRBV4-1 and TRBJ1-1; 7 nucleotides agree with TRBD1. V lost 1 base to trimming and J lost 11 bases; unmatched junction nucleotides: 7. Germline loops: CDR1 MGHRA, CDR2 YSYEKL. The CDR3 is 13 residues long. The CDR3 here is CASSQGDSLIAFF. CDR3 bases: TGCGCCAGCAGCCAAGGGGACAGCCTGATTGCTTTCTTT.

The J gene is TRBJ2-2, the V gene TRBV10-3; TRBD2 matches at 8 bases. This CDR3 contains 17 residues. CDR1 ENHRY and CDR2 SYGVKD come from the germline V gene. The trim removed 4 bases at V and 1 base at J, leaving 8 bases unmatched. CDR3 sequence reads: CAISAVGTSGNTGELFF. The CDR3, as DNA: TGTGCCATCAGTGCGGTAGGAACTAGCGGGAACACCGGGGAGCTGTTTTTT.

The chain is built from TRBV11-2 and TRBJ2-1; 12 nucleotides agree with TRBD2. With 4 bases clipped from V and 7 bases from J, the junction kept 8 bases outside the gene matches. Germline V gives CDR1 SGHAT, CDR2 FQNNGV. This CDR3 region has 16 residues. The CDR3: CASSSPTTSGRNEQFF. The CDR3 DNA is TGTGCCAGCAGCTCCCCAACGACTAGCGGGAGAAATGAGCAGTTCTTC.